This T cell receptor (beta chain) was sequenced for a study of Graves' ophthalmopathy and Graves' hyperthyroidism. A remark on this clonotype: What it binds is unknown.

Amplification of the TCR beta CDR3 regions used RNA transcripts (as template). Amplification began with first-round RT-PCR using HTBI primers, then second-round multiplex PCR was performed. TCRdb re-called the multiplex PCR reads with MiXCR, one entry per CDR3 protein. This sample yields approximately 700,000 distinct CDR3 sequences, of which over 40% are seen a single time; more than 2.5% belongs to the top ten. Study findings and constraints: Appearing in blood as well were most expanded thyroid clonotypes above 0.001 frequency.

The authors isolated PBMCs from around 10 ml of fresh peripheral blood. Sequences were obtained from peripheral blood. This TCR was recovered from an adult man with Graves' ophthalmopathy.

CDR3 in DNA: TGTGCCAGTAGTGTCTCCGGGAAACACACTGAAGCTTTCTTT. It translates to CASSVSGKHTEAFF. The chain uses TRBV19 and TRBJ1-1; D unresolved. Trimming removed 5 bases from V and 3 bases from J, with 13 bases in between. This CDR3 is built from 14 residues. Germline V gene sequence: CDR1 LNHDA, CDR2 SQIVND (reference sequence).